The table lists the clone carrying this T cell receptor beta chain with a few counts. This specimen comes from a study of PD-1 blockade in classical Hodgkin lymphoma. With no exception, relapse followed autologous stem cell transplantation in all patients, and brentuximab vedotin exposure varied. Germline CDR1 and CDR2: SGDLS and YYNGEE. This CDR3 has 16 amino acids. The V and J ends lost 8 bases and 3 bases, in that order; junction bases with no gene match: 11. Assay used: immunoSEQ multiplex PCR; TCRdb lists only in-frame clones, some missing. The profile shows around 100,000 clones, approximately 90% of them singletons.

This chain uses TRBV9 with TRBJ1-3, with 10 bases identical to TRBD1. This receptor was obtained from a human donor with classical Hodgkin lymphoma. The material was peripheral blood mononuclear cells (PBMCs), obtained before the second cycle of nivolumab. DNA of the CDR3: TGTGCCAGGCGGGACAGGGGCCTTATTGTTGGAAACACCATATATTTT. Encoded protein: CARRDRGLIVGNTIYF. The whole variable domain, filled in from reference TRBV9 and TRBJ1-3, reads DSGVTQTPKHLITATGQRVTLRCSPRSGDLSVYWYQQSLDQGLQFLIQYYNGEERAKGNILERFSAQQFPDLHSELNLSSLELGDSALYFCARRDRGLIVGNTIYFGEGSWLTVV.